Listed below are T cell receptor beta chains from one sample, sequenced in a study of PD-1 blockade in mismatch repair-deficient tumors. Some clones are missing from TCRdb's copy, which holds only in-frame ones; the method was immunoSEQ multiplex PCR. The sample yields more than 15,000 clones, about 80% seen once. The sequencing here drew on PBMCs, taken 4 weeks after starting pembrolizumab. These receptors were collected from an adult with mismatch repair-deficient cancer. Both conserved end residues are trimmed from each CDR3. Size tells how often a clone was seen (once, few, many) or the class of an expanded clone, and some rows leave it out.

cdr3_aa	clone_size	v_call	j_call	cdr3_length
ASSAHLDTQY	once	TRBV9	TRBJ2-3	10
ASSFLAGGGSTGELF	.	TRBV27	TRBJ2-2	15
ASSSFGVAGRGEQF	.	TRBV11-3	TRBJ2-1	14
AISERLADLAKNIQY	once	TRBV10-3	TRBJ2-4	15
ASSLVDRETEAF	.	TRBV5-1	TRBJ1-1	12
ASRNTGGFEAF	.	TRBV28	TRBJ1-1	11
ASSIDLADHNEQF	.	TRBV19	TRBJ2-1	13
ASSYGGGQYYRSNQPQH	.	TRBV28	TRBJ1-5	17
ASHPQFEQY	few	TRBV21-1	TRBJ2-7	9
ASSEPITDEKLF	.	TRBV6-1	TRBJ1-4	12
ATSRDRFAGAYEQY	.	TRBV15	TRBJ2-7	14
ASSSQRLAGGYNEQF	.	TRBV19	TRBJ2-1	15
ASSLFSNQPQH	.	TRBV11-2	TRBJ1-5	11
ASTGQGVYEQY	few	TRBV19	TRBJ2-7	11
ASQPRRTETQY	.	TRBV7-6	TRBJ2-5	11
ASSWGGGGNGQPQH	.	TRBV28	TRBJ1-5	14
ASTPGQGFDEKLF	.	TRBV28	TRBJ1-4	13
ASSFLAGDHTDTQY	once	TRBV11-2	TRBJ2-3	14
ASSPDRVGGYT	.	TRBV27	TRBJ1-2	11
AISESPAGGLANTGELF	.	TRBV10-3	TRBJ2-2	17
ASSIEQTFYGYT	.	TRBV19	TRBJ1-2	12
ARAGEGYGYT	few	TRBV6-1	TRBJ1-2	10
ASSSGDRGNEKLF	.	TRBV7-8	TRBJ1-4	13
ATRQGANPGNTIY	.	TRBV19	TRBJ1-3	13
ASSDSARQKPLH	few	TRBV7-2	TRBJ1-6	12
ASSQDSGGNEKLF	.	TRBV28	TRBJ1-4	13
AAGRELNTEAF	.	TRBV10-3	TRBJ1-1	11
ASSLQGASGGNTIY	.	TRBV19	TRBJ1-3	14
ASSRQGSGTEAF	once	TRBV7-3	TRBJ1-1	12
ASSRGTARVETQY	few	TRBV7-3	TRBJ2-5	13
ASSRRGQATYGYT	.	TRBV28	TRBJ1-2	13
ASSLVGTALDQPQH	large	TRBV7-8	TRBJ1-5	14
ASSLGTGGFYEQY	few	TRBV28	TRBJ2-7	13
ASSTGDSGYIDTEAF	.	TRBV19	TRBJ1-1	15
ASSLPLRGEGYNEQF	.	TRBV28	TRBJ2-1	15
ASGKPGQEQETQY	.	TRBV7-8	TRBJ2-5	13
ASSLGNRGPSYNSPLH	.	TRBV5-1	TRBJ1-6	16
ASSQGREYSPLH	few	TRBV14	TRBJ1-6	12
ASRYTDTQY	.	TRBV2	TRBJ2-3	9
ASSLSLSGEQY	.	TRBV7-2	TRBJ2-7	11
ASTPPVGGTEAF	.	TRBV19	TRBJ1-1	12
ASSYTSGSLYEQY	.	TRBV5-1	TRBJ2-7	13
ASSSPGTSSDTQY	.	TRBV11-2	TRBJ2-3	13
ASSPSGNSPLH	.	TRBV19	TRBJ1-6	11
ASNSDRDRGSLGYT	.	TRBV19	TRBJ1-2	14
ASSLGTGGEPQH	once	TRBV5-1	TRBJ1-5	12
ASSRDYRYEQY	few	TRBV11-2	TRBJ2-7	11
ASTNPGEKLF	.	TRBV28	TRBJ1-4	10
ASSLWRDPPYEQY	.	TRBV13	TRBJ2-7	13
ASSVPVGVSYEQY	.	TRBV11-2	TRBJ2-7	13
ASSLEGRDTDTQY	.	TRBV11-3	TRBJ2-3	13
ASRTTGRGETQY	.	TRBV28	TRBJ2-5	12
ASSFSPGPTGELF	.	TRBV11-2	TRBJ2-2	13
ASSLRGGRGTEAF	.	TRBV28	TRBJ1-1	13
ATAGLAATDTQY	.	TRBV2	TRBJ2-3	12
ASGEPNSSEQF	once	TRBV7-2	TRBJ2-1	11
ASSQDEQFISNQPQH	.	TRBV4-2	TRBJ1-5	15
SVDPGTANYGYT	.	TRBV29-1	TRBJ1-2	12
ASSPGTVNTEAF	.	TRBV5-1	TRBJ1-1	12
ATGGRGSNEQY	.	TRBV27	TRBJ2-7	11